This entry describes one TCR beta chain. Ages ranged from about 18 to 100 years, with residence in fewer than 25 US areas. Resolution of symptoms, clearance, or two negative PCRs was present in recovered Cohort 3 donors. Source study methods: It was from reference gene primer amplification that nucleated cell counts were estimated. TCRdb keeps only in-frame clones here, not all; method: immunoSEQ multiplex PCR. V and J calls and clone size are as listed in that table; D and trimming were resolved from the DNA. The profile shows around 450,000 clones, about 90% of them singletons. V shed 3 bases and J shed 5 bases, with 13 bases lying between them. Per germline, CDR1 PRHDT and CDR2 FYEKMQ (reference sequence). This CDR3 has 14 residues. This sample was included in a study of blood T cell repertoires in COVID-19. Study-wide background: PBMCs, B-cell-depleted T cells, or T cells provided the cDNA or gDNA that made up the material.

The sequence derives from a man aged 18 to 35 who had recovered from COVID-19. The chain combines TRBV13 with TRBJ1-2; possible D gene TRBD1, 5 bases. Sequences were obtained from PBMCs or T cells enriched from blood (not recorded which). The CDR3 sequence is CASSFYGGLYGYTF. CDR3 DNA sequence: TGTGCCAGCAGCTTTTACGGGGGGTTATATGGCTACACCTTC.